This record looks at one T cell receptor beta chain sequence and its context. The antigen remains undetermined. Germline V gives CDR1 LGHNA, CDR2 YNFKEQ. The CDR3 sequence is 18 residues long. V gave up 1 base and J gave up 4 bases; unmatched junction bases: 10. The data are from a study of T cells in localized non-small cell lung cancer. Libraries were prepared by immunoSEQ multiplex PCR; TCRdb keeps only in-frame clonotypes and omits some of them. Among around 80,000 clones listed, around 82% were seen once. The study's findings and limits: In adjacent lung appeared a median around 62 of the top 100 tumor clones. Multi-region tumor sequencing was not done, so intratumor heterogeneity could not be excluded. Patients showing higher blood T cell density tended to see longer overall survival. Tumor trailed uninvolved adjacent lung in T cell clonality, which peaked there.

The chain carries TRBV4-2 and TRBJ2-6; TRBD1 matches 7 bases. The clonotype comes from a man aged 40 to 69 with stage II squamous cell lung carcinoma. Sequencing used PBMCs, obtained before any cancer treatment. The CDR3 bases are TGTGCCAGCAGCCAAGGAAAGCAGGGGGTCCTCGGGGCCAACGTCCTGACTTTC. Translation gives CASSQGKQGVLGANVLTF.